This TCR beta chain was captured in a study of blood T cells in healthy people across ages. Regarding the study as a whole: With age, beta diversity per million T cells declined roughly linearly, significantly by approximately 40. More naive CD4+ cells and higher diversity were found in long-lived than in aged donors.

A second PCR of about 7 to 12 cycles used a sample-barcoded 5' primer and a J-beta primer mix. A single record per CDR3 protein comes from TCRdb applying MiXCR to the 5' RACE reads. The sample carries 700,000 or so distinct CDR3 sequences, about a fifth recorded once. There were at least 6 micrograms of total RNA extracted from every sample. The CDR3 loop spans 13 amino acids. Germline V lookup: CDR1 SGDLS, CDR2 YYNGEE. There are a few counts of this clonotype. The antigen remains unidentified. At one end the junction does not follow the germline gene, possibly because of a read error. This TCR was sampled from a man between 65 and 85 years old in good health. V and J are TRBV9 and TRBJ2-7, with 13 positions matching TRBD2. The specimen sequenced was blood. The CDR3 DNA follows: TGTGCCAGCAGCGCCGGGACTAGCGGGGATCACGACTTC. Residues: CASSAGTSGDHDF.